These 2 T cell receptor beta chains originate from one sample sequenced in a study of neurological immune-mediated disorders. Via MiXCR, TCRdb re-called the 5' RACE reads, giving one row per CDR3 protein. In the table there are just over 20,000 distinct CDR3 sequences, 17% of which are singletons. The sample consisted of CD8+ T cells from blood. The receptors originated from a woman aged 18 to 35 with multiple sclerosis.

This clonotype was counted at least ten times. V gene TRBV27 combines with J gene TRBJ2-3; D is perhaps TRBD1 or TRBD2 (5 bases each). Germline CDR1 is MNHEY and CDR2 is SMNVEV (reference sequence). The CDR3 has 15 residues. V lost 5 bases, J lost 2 bases, and 14 bases lay in between. The CDR3 spells CASSTRLGTTDTQYF. The CDR3 DNA is TGTGCCAGCAGTACCCGACTGGGGACCACAGATACGCAGTATTTT.

This clonotype was found many times. This rearrangement joins TRBV7-9 to TRBJ1-2, with a tentative D call TRBD1 (5 bases). The CDR3 totals 13 residues. The V gene's germline CDR1 is SEHNR and CDR2 FQNEAQ (reference sequence). Trimming pared 8 bases from V and 3 bases from J, leaving 13 bases between. CDR3 coding DNA: TGTGCCAGCTCGCGGGGAGGGGACTATGGCTACACCTTC. Amino acids: CASSRGGDYGYTF.